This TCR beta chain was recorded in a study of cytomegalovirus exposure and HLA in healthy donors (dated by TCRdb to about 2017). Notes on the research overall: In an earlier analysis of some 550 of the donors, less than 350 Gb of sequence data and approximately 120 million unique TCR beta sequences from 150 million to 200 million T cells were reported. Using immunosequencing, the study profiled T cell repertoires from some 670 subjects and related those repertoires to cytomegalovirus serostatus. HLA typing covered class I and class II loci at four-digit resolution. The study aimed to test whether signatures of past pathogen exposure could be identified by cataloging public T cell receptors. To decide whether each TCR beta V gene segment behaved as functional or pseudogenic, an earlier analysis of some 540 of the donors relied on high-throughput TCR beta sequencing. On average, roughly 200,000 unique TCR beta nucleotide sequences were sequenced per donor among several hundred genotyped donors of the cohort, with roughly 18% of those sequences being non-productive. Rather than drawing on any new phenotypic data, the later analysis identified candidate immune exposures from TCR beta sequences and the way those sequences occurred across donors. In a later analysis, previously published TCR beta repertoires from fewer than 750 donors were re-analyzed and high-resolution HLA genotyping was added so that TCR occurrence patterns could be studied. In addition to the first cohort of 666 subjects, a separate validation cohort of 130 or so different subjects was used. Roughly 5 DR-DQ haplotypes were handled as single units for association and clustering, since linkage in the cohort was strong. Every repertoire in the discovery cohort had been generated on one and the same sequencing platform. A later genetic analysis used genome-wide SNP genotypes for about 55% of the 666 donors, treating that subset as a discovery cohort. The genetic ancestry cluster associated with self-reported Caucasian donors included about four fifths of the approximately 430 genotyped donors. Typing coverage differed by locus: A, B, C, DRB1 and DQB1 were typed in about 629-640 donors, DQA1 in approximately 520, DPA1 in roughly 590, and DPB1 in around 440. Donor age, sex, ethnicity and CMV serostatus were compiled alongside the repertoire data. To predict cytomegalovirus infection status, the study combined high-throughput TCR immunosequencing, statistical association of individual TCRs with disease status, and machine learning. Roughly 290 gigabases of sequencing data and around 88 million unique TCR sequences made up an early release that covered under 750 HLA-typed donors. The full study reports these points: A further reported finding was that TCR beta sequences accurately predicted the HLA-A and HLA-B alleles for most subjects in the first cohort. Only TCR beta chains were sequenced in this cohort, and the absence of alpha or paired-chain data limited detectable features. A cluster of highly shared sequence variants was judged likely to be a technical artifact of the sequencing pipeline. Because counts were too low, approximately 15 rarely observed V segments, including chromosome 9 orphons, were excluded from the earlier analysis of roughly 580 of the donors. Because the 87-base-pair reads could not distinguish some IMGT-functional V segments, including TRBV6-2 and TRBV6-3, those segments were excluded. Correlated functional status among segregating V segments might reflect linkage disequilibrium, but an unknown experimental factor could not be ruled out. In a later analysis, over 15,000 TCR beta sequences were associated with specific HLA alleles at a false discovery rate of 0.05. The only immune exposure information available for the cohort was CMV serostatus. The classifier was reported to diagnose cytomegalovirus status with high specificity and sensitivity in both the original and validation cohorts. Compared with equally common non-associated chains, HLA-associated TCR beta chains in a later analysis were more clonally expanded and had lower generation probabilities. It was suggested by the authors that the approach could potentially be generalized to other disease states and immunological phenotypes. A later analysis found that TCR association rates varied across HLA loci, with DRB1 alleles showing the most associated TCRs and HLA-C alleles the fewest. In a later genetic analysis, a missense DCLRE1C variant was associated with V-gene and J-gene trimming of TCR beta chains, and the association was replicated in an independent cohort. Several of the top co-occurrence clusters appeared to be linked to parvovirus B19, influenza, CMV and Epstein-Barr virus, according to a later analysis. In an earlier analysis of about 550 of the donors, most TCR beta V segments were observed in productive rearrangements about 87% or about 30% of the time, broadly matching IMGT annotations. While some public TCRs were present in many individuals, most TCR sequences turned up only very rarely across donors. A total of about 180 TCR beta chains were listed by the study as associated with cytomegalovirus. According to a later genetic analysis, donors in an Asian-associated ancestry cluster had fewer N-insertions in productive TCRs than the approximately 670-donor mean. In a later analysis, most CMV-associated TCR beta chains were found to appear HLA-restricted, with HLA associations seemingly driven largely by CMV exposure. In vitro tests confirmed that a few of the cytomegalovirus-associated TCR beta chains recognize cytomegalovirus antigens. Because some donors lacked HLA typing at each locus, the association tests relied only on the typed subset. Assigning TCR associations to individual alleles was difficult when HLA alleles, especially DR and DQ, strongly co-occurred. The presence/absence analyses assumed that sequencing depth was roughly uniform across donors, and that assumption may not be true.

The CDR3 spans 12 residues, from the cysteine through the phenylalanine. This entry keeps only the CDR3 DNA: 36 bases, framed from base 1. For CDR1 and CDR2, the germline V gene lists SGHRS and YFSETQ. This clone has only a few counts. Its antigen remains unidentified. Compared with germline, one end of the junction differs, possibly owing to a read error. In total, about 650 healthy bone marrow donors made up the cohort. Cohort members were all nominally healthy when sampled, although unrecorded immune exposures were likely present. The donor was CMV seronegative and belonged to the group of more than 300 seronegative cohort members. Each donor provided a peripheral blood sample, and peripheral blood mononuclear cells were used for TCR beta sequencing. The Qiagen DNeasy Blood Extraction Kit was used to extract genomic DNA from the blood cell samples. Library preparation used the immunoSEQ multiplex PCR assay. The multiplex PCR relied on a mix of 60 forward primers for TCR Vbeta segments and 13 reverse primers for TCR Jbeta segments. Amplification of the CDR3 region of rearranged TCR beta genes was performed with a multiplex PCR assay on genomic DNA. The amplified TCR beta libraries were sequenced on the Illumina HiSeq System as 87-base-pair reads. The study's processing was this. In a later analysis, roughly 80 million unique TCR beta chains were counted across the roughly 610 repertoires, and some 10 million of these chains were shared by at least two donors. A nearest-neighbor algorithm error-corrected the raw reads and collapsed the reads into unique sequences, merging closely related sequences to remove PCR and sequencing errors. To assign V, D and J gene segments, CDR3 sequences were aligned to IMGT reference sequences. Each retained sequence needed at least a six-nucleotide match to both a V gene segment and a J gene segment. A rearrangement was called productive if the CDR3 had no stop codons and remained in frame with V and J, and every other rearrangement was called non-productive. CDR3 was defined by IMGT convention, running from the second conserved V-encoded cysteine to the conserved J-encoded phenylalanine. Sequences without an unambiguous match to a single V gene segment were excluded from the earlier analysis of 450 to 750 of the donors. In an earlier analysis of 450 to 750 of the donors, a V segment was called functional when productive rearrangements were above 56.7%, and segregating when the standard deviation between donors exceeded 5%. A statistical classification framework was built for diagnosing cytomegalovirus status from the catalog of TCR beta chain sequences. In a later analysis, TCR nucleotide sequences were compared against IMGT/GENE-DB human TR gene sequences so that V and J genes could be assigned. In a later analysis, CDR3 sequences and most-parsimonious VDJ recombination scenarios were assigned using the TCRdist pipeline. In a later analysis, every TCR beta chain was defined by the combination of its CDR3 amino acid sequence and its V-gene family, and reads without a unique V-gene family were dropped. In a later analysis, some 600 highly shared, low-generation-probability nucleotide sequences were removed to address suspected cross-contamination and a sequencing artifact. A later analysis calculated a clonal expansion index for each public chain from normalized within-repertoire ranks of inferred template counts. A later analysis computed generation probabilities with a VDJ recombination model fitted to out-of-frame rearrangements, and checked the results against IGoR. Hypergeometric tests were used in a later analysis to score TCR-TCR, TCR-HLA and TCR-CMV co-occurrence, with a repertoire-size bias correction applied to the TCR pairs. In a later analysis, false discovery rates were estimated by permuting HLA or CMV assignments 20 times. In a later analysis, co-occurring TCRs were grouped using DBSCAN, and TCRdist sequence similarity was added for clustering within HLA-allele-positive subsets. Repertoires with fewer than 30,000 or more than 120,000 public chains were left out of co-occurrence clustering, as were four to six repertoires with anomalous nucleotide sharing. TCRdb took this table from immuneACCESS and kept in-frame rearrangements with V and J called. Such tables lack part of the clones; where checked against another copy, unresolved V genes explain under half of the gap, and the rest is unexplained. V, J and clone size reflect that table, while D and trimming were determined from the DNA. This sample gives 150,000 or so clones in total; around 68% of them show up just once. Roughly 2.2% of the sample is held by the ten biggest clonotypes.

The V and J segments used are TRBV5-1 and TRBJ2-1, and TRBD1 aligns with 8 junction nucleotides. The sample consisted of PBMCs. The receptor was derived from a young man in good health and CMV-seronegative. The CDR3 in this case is CASSLERTGNVF. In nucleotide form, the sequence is TGCGCCAGCAGCTTGGAGCGGACAGGGAATGTCTTC.